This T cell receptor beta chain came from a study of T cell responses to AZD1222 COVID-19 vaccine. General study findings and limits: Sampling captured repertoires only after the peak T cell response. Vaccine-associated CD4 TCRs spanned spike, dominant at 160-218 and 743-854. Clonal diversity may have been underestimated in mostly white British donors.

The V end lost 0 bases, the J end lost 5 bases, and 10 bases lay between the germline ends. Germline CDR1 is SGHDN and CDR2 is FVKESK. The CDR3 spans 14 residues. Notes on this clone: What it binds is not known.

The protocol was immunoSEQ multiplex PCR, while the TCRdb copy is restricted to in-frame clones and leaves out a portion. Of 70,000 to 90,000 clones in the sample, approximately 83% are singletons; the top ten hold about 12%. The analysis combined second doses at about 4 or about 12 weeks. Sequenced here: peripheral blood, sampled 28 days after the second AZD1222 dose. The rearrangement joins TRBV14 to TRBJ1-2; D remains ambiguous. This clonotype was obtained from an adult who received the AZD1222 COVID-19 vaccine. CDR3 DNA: TGTGCCAGCAGCCAAGATGGAGGAATATATGGCTACACCTTC. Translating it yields CASSQDGGIYGYTF.